Presented here are 17 T cell receptor beta chains from one specimen sequenced in a study of T cell responses to AZD1222 COVID-19 vaccine. Profiled with immunoSEQ multiplex PCR; TCRdb holds only in-frame clones, not every one. The sample lists some 190,000 clones; around 94% were seen once. The sequencing here drew on peripheral blood, taken 28 days after the second dose of the MenACWY control vaccine. These receptor sequences come from an adult who received the MenACWY meningococcal vaccine as a control.

This clone is a singleton in its sample. Different DNA sequences within this sample yield the same CDR3. The chain combines TRBV5-1 with TRBJ1-1; D remains unclear. The V end was cut by 0 bases, the J end by 2 bases, with 8 bases between. The CDR3 spans 14 residues. Per germline, CDR1 SGHRS and CDR2 YFSETQ. The CDR3 DNA reads as TGCGCCAGCAGCTTGGGGAGCGTCAACACTGAAGCTTTCTTT. Translation gives CASSLGSVNTEAFF.

This rearrangement joins TRBV30 to TRBJ1-4; D not resolved. Trimming took 3 bases from V and 8 from J, leaving 7 bases between them. This CDR3 is built from 11 residues. Germline V gene lookup returns CDR1 GTSNPN and CDR2 SVGIG (reference sequence). The CDR3 coding sequence is TGTGCCTGGAGATACGGGGAAAAACTGTTTTTT. It encodes CAWRYGEKLFF. The full variable domain, in which reference TRBV30 and TRBJ1-4 provide the parts outside the CDR3, is SQTIHQWPATLVQPVGSPLSLECTVEGTSNPNLYWYRQAAGRGLQLLFYSVGIGQISSEVPQNLSASRPQDRQFILSSKKLLLSDSGFYLCAWRYGEKLFFGSGTQLSVL.

V is TRBV11-2 and J is TRBJ1-1; D call uncertain. V was trimmed by 5 bases and J by 5 bases, leaving 12 bases between them. CDR1 and CDR2 (germline): SGHAT, FQNNGV. CDR3 size: 13 residues. The CDR3 is CASSTSGMTEAFF. The CDR3, as DNA: TGTGCCAGCAGCACAAGTGGGATGACTGAAGCTTTCTTT.

The DNA for the CDR3 is TGTGCCAGCAGCGCCGGCAGGACCCCTGACTACGAGCAGTACTTC. Translation gives CASSAGRTPDYEQYF. The chain couples TRBV9 to TRBJ2-7; D unclear. Germline CDR1 SGDLS, CDR2 YYNGEE. The CDR3 is 15 amino acids. V lost 3 bases to trimming and J lost 3 bases, with 16 bases between them.

CDR3 amino acids: CASSTTGELFF. Here the CDR3 DNA reads TGTGCCAGCAGCACTACCGGGGAGCTGTTTTTT. The chain uses TRBV2 and TRBJ2-2; D uncertain. This CDR3 contains 11 residues. Trimming removed 6 bases at V and 5 bases at J, with 4 bases between. The germline V gene has CDR1 SNHLY and CDR2 FYNNEI.

This chain links TRBV9 with TRBJ2-7; TRBD2 is a possible D gene (6 bases). Germline lookup yields CDR1 SGDLS and CDR2 YYNGEE. Deletions cut 3 bases from V and 0 bases from J, with 10 bases between. This CDR3 is 14 amino acids long. The CDR3 here is CASSGRDSSYEQYF. DNA of the CDR3: TGTGCCAGCAGCGGCCGGGACTCCTCCTACGAGCAGTACTTC.

V gene TRBV7-6 combines with J gene TRBJ2-7, with 9 positions matching TRBD1. Trimming at V came to 1 base and at J to 1 base, leaving 2 bases not matched to a gene. This CDR3 is 15 amino acids long. Germline V CDR1 and CDR2: SGHVS, FNYEAQ. This CDR3 is CASSLGTGASYEQYF. DNA of the CDR3: TGTGCCAGCAGCTTAGGGACAGGGGCATCCTACGAGCAGTACTTC.

The chain uses TRBV27 and TRBJ2-1, with D tentatively TRBD2 (5 bases). The CDR3 is 12 residues long. Trimming stripped 6 bases from V and 8 bases from J, with 11 bases between. Germline V gene data show CDR1 as MNHEY and CDR2 as SMNVEV (reference sequence). CDR3 nucleotide sequence: TGTGCCAGCAGAGACCCCGGGGATGAGCAGTTCTTC. Amino acid sequence: CASRDPGDEQFF.

This clone showed up just once. V and J are TRBV5-4 and TRBJ1-1; the D is unclear. Trimming took off 1 base at V and 4 bases at J, with 5 bases between the two ends. Looked up from germline, CDR1 is SGHNT and CDR2 is YYREEE (reference sequence). The CDR3 sequence is 12 residues long. In DNA form, the CDR3 reads TGTGCCAGCAGCTTGTATTCCACTGAAGCTTTCTTT. Its protein is CASSLYSTEAFF.

The chain joins TRBV6-5 to TRBJ2-7; 11 bases line up with TRBD2. Germline V gene sequence: CDR1 MNHEY, CDR2 SVGAGI. There are 15 residues in the CDR3. With 2 bases clipped from V and 3 bases from J, the junction kept 3 bases outside the gene matches. The DNA for the CDR3 is TGTGCCAGCAGTTACGGGACTAGCGGCAGCTACGAGCAGTACTTC. Translated, it gives CASSYGTSGSYEQYF.

This chain connects TRBV10-3 to TRBJ1-2; TRBD1 aligns across 7 bases. Germline values: CDR1 ENHRY, CDR2 SYGVKD. This CDR3 region has 12 residues. V lost 11 bases, J lost 7 bases, and 10 bases stayed unmatched. CDR3 DNA: TGTGCCTCGCAGGGGGAGGGTGCTGGCTACACCTTC. Residues: CASQGEGAGYTF.

The CDR3 DNA sequence: TGCGCCAGCAGCTGGGGACTAGCGGGGGGACCAGATACGCAGTATTTT. Its translation: CASSWGLAGGPDTQYF. V is TRBV5-1 and J is TRBJ2-3; 15 bases are shared with TRBD2. This CDR3 spans 16 amino acids. Germline V gene lookup returns CDR1 SGHRS and CDR2 YFSETQ. With V trimmed by 3 bases and J by 4 bases, 3 bases remained unmatched. The complete variable domain, with remaining parts taken from reference TRBV5-1 and TRBJ2-3, reads KAGVTQTPRYLIKTRGQQVTLSCSPISGHRSVSWYQQTPGQGLQFLFEYFSETQRNKGNFPGRFSGRQFSNSRSEMNVSTLELGDSALYLCASSWGLAGGPDTQYFGPGTRLTVL.

The rearrangement links TRBV5-5 to TRBJ2-1, with 7 bases that match TRBD2. The CDR3 is 15 residues long. Germline V gene lookup returns CDR1 SGHKS and CDR2 YYEKEE (reference sequence). V shed 0 bases and J 4 bases; nucleotides not matched to a gene: 4. CDR3 sequence: CASSLVAGAYNEQFF. The CDR3, as DNA: TGTGCCAGCAGCTTGGTGGCGGGAGCGTACAATGAGCAGTTCTTC. The full variable domain, with the rest looked up from reference TRBV5-5 and TRBJ2-1, is DAGVTQSPTHLIKTRGQQVTLRCSPISGHKSVSWYQQVLGQGPQFIFQYYEKEERGRGNFPDRFSARQFPNYSSELNVNALLLGDSALYLCASSLVAGAYNEQFFGPGTRLTVL.

This rearrangement joins TRBV2 to TRBJ2-5, with TRBD2 matching 8 bases. There are 16 residues in the CDR3. Germline V gives CDR1 SNHLY, CDR2 FYNNEI. V dropped 2 bases and J dropped 5; count of bases not matched to a gene: 10. CDR3 protein: CASSESTGGPRETQYF. The CDR3 coding sequence is TGTGCCAGCAGTGAAAGTACGGGGGGGCCGAGGGAGACCCAGTACTTC.

The chain's CDR3 is CASSSQSDTQYF. As DNA, the CDR3 is TGTGCCAGCAGTTCCCAATCAGATACGCAGTATTTT. The V gene is TRBV28, the J gene TRBJ2-3; D ambiguous. V lost 4 bases and J lost 4, with 6 bases in between. Germline V gives CDR1 MDHEN, CDR2 SYDVKM. The length of the CDR3 is 12 residues. Using reference TRBV28 and TRBJ2-3 for the parts outside the CDR3, the full variable domain is DVKVTQSSRYLVKRTGEKVFLECVQDMDHENMFWYRQDPGLGLRLIYFSYDVKMKEKGDIPEGYSVSREKKERFSLILESASTNQTSMYLCASSSQSDTQYFGPGTRLTVL.

J is TRBJ2-7 and V is TRBV6-1, with D possibly matching TRBD1 (6 bases). V was shortened by 6 bases and J by 2 bases, with 11 bases between the two germline ends. CDR1 and CDR2 from the germline V gene are MNHNS and SASEGT. The CDR3 is 13 amino acids. CDR3 nucleotide sequence: TGTGCCAGCAGCACGACAGGACCCTACGAGCAGTACTTC. This codes for CASSTTGPYEQYF.

V is TRBV11-2 and J is TRBJ2-3; a possible D gene is TRBD1 (5 bases). Germline loops: CDR1 SGHAT, CDR2 FQNNGV. Trimming shortened V by 2 bases and J by 3 bases, and 9 bases separated the two germline ends. This CDR3 contains 14 residues. The CDR3 nucleotides are TGTGCCAGCAGCTTAAAACCAGGGACAGATACGCAGTATTTT. Its protein is CASSLKPGTDTQYF.